Included here is one TCR beta chain sequence, with context. Its antigen is unknown. This entry belongs to a study of OX40 agonist ivuxolimab in advanced cancers. The overall study: All patients had ivuxolimab intravenously every 2 weeks at 0.01 to 10 mg/kg. Enrolled patients in dose escalation had cancers that were hepatocellular carcinoma, melanoma, renal cell or head and neck cancer.

The repertoire was sequenced with immunoSEQ multiplex PCR; TCRdb's copy has only in-frame clones and lacks some. The sample has 65,000 to 90,000 clones, about 86% seen once; the top ten hold roughly 0.71%. The study sampled blood at baseline, cycle 4 day 1, and cycle 7 day 1. Study-level points and caveats: With doses of 0.1-3.0 mg/kg, partial responders showed among the lowest clonal expansion.

This material consisted of CD4+ or CD8+ T cells sorted from blood, taken in a trial of the OX40 agonist ivuxolimab. This TCR came from an adult with an advanced solid tumor such as melanoma, head and neck, liver or kidney cancer.

The CDR3, as DNA: TGTGCCAGTAGCACGCTTGGGGGGGGCAAAGGGTCCTACAATGAGCAGTTCTTC. Translation gives CASSTLGGGKGSYNEQFF. The chain joins TRBV19 to TRBJ2-1; the D gene is possibly TRBD2 (7 bases). Germline values: CDR1 LNHDA, CDR2 SQIVND (reference sequence). The CDR3 consists of 18 residues. Trimming took 6 bases from V and 1 from J, leaving 22 bases between them.